A selection of T cell receptor beta chains follows, all from one sample in a study of human T cells and chemical hapten exposure. TCRdb reprocessed the RACE reads with MiXCR, giving one entry per CDR3 protein. The profile shows some 360,000 distinct CDR3 sequences, approximately 5.1% of them singletons. Sequenced material: whole blood, taken in connection with sensitization to the hapten diphenylcyclopropenone (DPC). The source is a woman in her forties or fifties with alopecia areata. Some clones in this sample may be carry-over from other donors' samples. CDR3s include the opening cysteine and the closing phenylalanine or tryptophan. D genes are given only for firm matches. Clone size is given for some rows only: seen once, a few or many times, or a class if the clone is expanded.

TRBJ2-7 many TRBV30 NA TGTGCCTATGGAGGCAGTACCTACGAGCAGTACTTC CAYGGSTYEQYF
TRBJ1-6 NA TRBV28 NA TGTGCCAGCAAGAGGGGTAATTCACCCCTCCACTTT CASKRGNSPLHF
TRBJ2-1 NA TRBV12-3/TRBV12-4 TRBD1 TGTGCCAGCAGCCATCGGACAGGGGGGAATGAGCAGTTCTTC CASSHRTGGNEQFF
TRBJ2-1 many TRBV29-1 TRBD2 TGCAGCGCCGGGACTAGCGGGTGGAGGAATGAGCAGTTCTTC CSAGTSGWRNEQFF
TRBJ1-2 many TRBV28 NA TGTGCCAGCAGCTTAACCCCTACGAGTAACTATGGCTACACCTTC CASSLTPTSNYGYTF
TRBJ2-6 NA TRBV3-1 NA TGTGCCAGCAGCCCCCCCGGAGGTTTCGGGGCCAACGTCCTGACTTTC CASSPPGGFGANVLTF
TRBJ1-2 few TRBV20-1 NA TGCAGTGCTAGAGATGTGGGGGCGATAGGCTACACCTTC CSARDVGAIGYTF
TRBJ1-2 NA TRBV29-1 NA TGCAGCGTTGAAGAACCCTACAGGGCTAACTATGGCTACACCTTC CSVEEPYRANYGYTF
TRBJ2-1 many TRBV6-6 NA TGTGCCAGCAGTTCGGTAACCTACAATGAGCAGTTCTTC CASSSVTYNEQFF
TRBJ1-6 NA TRBV9 NA TGTGCCAGCAGCGTAGAGACTGATAATTCACCCCTCCACTTT CASSVETDNSPLHF
TRBJ2-3 NA TRBV29-1 TRBD2 TGCAGCGGAGGGTCTGGTAGCGGGAGCACAGATACGCAGTATTTT CSGGSGSGSTDTQYF
TRBJ1-6 few TRBV12-3/TRBV12-4 NA TGTGCCAGCAGAGTCGCAAGTTTCAATTCACCCCTCCACTTT CASRVASFNSPLHF
TRBJ2-3 many TRBV12-3/TRBV12-4 NA TGTGCCAGCACCCCTTATATGCCGAACCAGGGTACAGATACGCAGTATTTT CASTPYMPNQGTDTQYF
TRBJ2-3 few TRBV29-1 NA TGCAGCGTTGAATCAATAGCAGAAGATACGCAGTATTTT CSVESIAEDTQYF
TRBJ1-2 many TRBV12-3/TRBV12-4 NA TGTGCCAGCGTCGTGAGAAGTGGCTTCGACTATGGCTACACCTTC CASVVRSGFDYGYTF
TRBJ2-3 NA TRBV28 TRBD1 TGTGCCAGCAGTTCCGGACAGGGGGGGCCAGATACGCAGTATTTT CASSSGQGGPDTQYF
TRBJ1-2 few TRBV29-1 NA TGCAGCGGGGCGACAGTTTCCTATGGCTACACCTTC CSGATVSYGYTF
TRBJ2-2 many TRBV3-1 TRBD2 TGTGCCAGCAGCCAAGTACACGGCGGGGGATACACCGGGGAGCTGTTTTTT CASSQVHGGGYTGELFF
TRBJ1-1 NA TRBV20-1 NA TGCAGTGCTAGAGTAGATGTGAACACTGAAGCTTTCTTT CSARVDVNTEAFF
TRBJ1-2 NA TRBV7-9 NA TGTGCCAGCAGCTTAGCGCTGGGGGGAGGCTACACCTTC CASSLALGGGYTF
TRBJ2-2 NA TRBV11-2 TRBD2 TGTGCCAGCAGCTTGGGACTAGCGGGAGCTCTAGGGAGCGGGGAGCTGTTTTTT CASSLGLAGALGSGELFF
TRBJ2-7 many TRBV27 TRBD1 TGTGCCAGCAGTTTATCGATGAACAGGGGGAGGTACGAGCAGTACTTC CASSLSMNRGRYEQYF